A selection of T cell receptor beta chains follows, all from one sample in a study of T cells in localized non-small cell lung cancer. The repertoire was sequenced with immunoSEQ multiplex PCR; TCRdb's copy has only in-frame clones and lacks some. The table shows 100,000 to 150,000 clones, with roughly 90% occurring only once. The sample was peripheral blood, taken before any cancer treatment. The receptors shown here come from a female donor older than 55 with stage I lung adenocarcinoma. Both conserved end residues are part of each CDR3. Fields, in order: V gene, CDR3 length, clone size, J gene, D gene, CDR3 protein, CDR3 DNA. The D gene is left open where the match is weak. Size is stated for part of the rows, as once, few or many counts, or as a class when the clone is expanded.

>TRBV28|14|-|TRBJ1-2|-
CASSLPGHNYGYTF
TGTGCCAGCAGTTTACCGGGACACAACTATGGCTACACCTTC
>TRBV5-6|12|-|TRBJ2-7|-
CASSLGGSHEYF
TGTGCCAGCAGCTTGGGGGGATCTCATGAGTACTTC
>TRBV7-9|18|-|TRBJ2-2|-
CASSLELGSGALAGELFF
TGTGCCAGCAGCTTAGAACTCGGTTCGGGGGCGCTGGCCGGGGAGCTGTTTTTT
>TRBV7-3|14|-|TRBJ1-2|-
CASSSPGRGYGYTF
TGTGCCAGCAGCTCTCCAGGGAGGGGGTATGGCTACACCTTC
>TRBV30|13|-|TRBJ2-1|-
CAWNPGIYNEQFF
TGTGCCTGGAATCCGGGAATCTACAATGAGCAGTTCTTC
>TRBV9|15|-|TRBJ1-5|-
CASSPGAVSNQPQHF
TGTGCCAGCAGCCCGGGGGCTGTAAGCAATCAGCCCCAGCATTTT
>TRBV2|13|-|TRBJ1-1|-
CASRRTVNTEAFF
TGTGCCAGCAGACGGACAGTGAACACTGAAGCTTTCTTT
>TRBV5-6|15|-|TRBJ2-7|-
CASSQIQGWGYEQYF
TGTGCCAGCAGCCAAATACAGGGATGGGGCTACGAGCAGTACTTC
>TRBV6-5|11|once|TRBJ2-3|-
CASSLGGTQYF
TGTGCCAGCAGTTTAGGTGGTACGCAGTATTTT
>TRBV10-2|10|-|TRBJ2-1|-
CASGVGEQFF
TGCGCCAGCGGGGTGGGGGAGCAGTTCTTC
>TRBV28|13|-|TRBJ2-7|TRBD1
CASSLDRVNEQYF
TGTGCCAGCAGTTTAGACAGGGTAAACGAGCAGTACTTC
>TRBV19|17|-|TRBJ1-1|TRBD1
CASSPGGQGRVNTEAFF
TGTGCCAGTAGTCCAGGAGGACAGGGACGCGTGAACACTGAAGCTTTCTTT
>TRBV18|17|once|TRBJ2-4|TRBD1
CASSRTIGQGDKNIQYF
TGTGCCAGCTCACGAACCATCGGACAGGGGGACAAAAACATTCAGTACTTC
>TRBV7-9|14|few|TRBJ2-7|TRBD1
CASSFWDRAYEQYF
TGTGCCAGCAGCTTTTGGGACAGGGCTTACGAGCAGTACTTC
>TRBV27|17|-|TRBJ2-7|-
CASSSQGRAGKNLEQYF
TGTGCCAGCAGCTCCCAAGGGCGCGCGGGAAAGAACCTTGAGCAGTACTTC
>TRBV27|14|-|TRBJ2-7|-
CASSFRRSSYEQYF
TGTGCCAGCAGTTTTCGGCGGAGCTCCTACGAGCAGTACTTC
>TRBV29-1|11|-|TRBJ2-3|-
CSVEYTDTQYF
TGCAGCGTTGAGTACACAGATACGCAGTATTTT
>TRBV13|13|-|TRBJ1-3|-
CASSLTSGNTIYF
TGTGCCAGCAGCTTAACCTCTGGAAACACCATATATTTT
>TRBV10-2|16|-|TRBJ1-4|-
CASSEPPAAGGEKLFF
TGCGCCAGCAGTGAGCCGCCAGCCGCTGGGGGTGAAAAACTGTTTTTT
>TRBV5-1|15|-|TRBJ2-2|-
CASSLVRGVAGELFF
TGCGCCAGCAGCTTGGTACGTGGGGTTGCCGGGGAGCTGTTTTTT
>TRBV7-3|14|-|TRBJ2-7|TRBD2
CASSLLAGDGEQYF
TGTGCCAGCAGCTTACTAGCGGGAGACGGCGAGCAGTACTTC
>TRBV2|10|-|TRBJ2-7|-
CASRGAEQYF
TGTGCCAGCAGAGGCGCCGAGCAGTACTTC
>TRBV18|11|-|TRBJ1-1|-
CASSGDAEAFF
TGTGCCAGCTCAGGGGACGCCGAAGCTTTCTTT
>TRBV6-5|12|-|TRBJ1-4|-
CASSPQDRRLFF
TGTGCCAGCAGTCCTCAGGACCGGAGACTGTTTTTT
>TRBV9|15|-|TRBJ2-3|-
CASSVGGRSWDTQYF
TGTGCCAGCAGCGTAGGTGGCCGCTCCTGGGATACGCAGTATTTT
>TRBV2|12|-|TRBJ2-3|-
CASNTRADTQYF
TGTGCCAGCAACACTCGGGCGGATACGCAGTATTTT
>TRBV4-2|18|-|TRBJ2-1|-
CASSQEPPGSSSYNEQFF
TGTGCCAGCAGCCAAGAACCCCCCGGGAGCAGCTCCTACAATGAGCAGTTCTTC
>TRBV12-5|16|once|TRBJ2-2|TRBD1
CASGLITGDHTGELFF
TGTGCTAGTGGTTTGATTACAGGGGACCACACCGGGGAGCTGTTTTTT
>TRBV14|15|-|TRBJ1-1|TRBD1
CASSQRTGGNTEAFF
TGTGCCAGCAGCCAAAGAACAGGGGGGAACACTGAAGCTTTCTTT
>TRBV7-2|18|-|TRBJ2-5|TRBD2
CASSLGLAGGRGGETQYF
TGTGCCAGCAGCTTAGGACTAGCGGGAGGGCGCGGGGGGGAGACCCAGTACTTC
>TRBV10-1|12|-|TRBJ2-1|-
CASSRFQDEQFF
TGCGCCAGCAGTAGATTCCAGGATGAGCAGTTCTTC
>TRBV9|16|once|TRBJ2-3|TRBD1
CASSGSGTGVHATQYF
TGTGCCAGCAGCGGATCCGGGACAGGGGTCCACGCTACGCAGTATTTT
>TRBV6-1|15|-|TRBJ2-7|-
CASSGSPGPGAEQYF
TGTGCCAGCAGTGGCTCCCCGGGCCCTGGGGCCGAGCAGTACTTC
>TRBV28|15|-|TRBJ1-2|TRBD1
CASSIIQGVAYGYTF
TGTGCCAGCAGCATAATCCAGGGGGTCGCCTATGGCTACACCTTC
>TRBV7-9|14|-|TRBJ2-1|-
CASSLSLRVDEQFF
TGTGCCAGCAGCCTTAGCTTGAGGGTCGATGAGCAGTTCTTC
>TRBV29-1|11|-|TRBJ1-2|TRBD1
CSVGEDREVAF
TGCAGCGTGGGGGAGGACAGGGAAGTTGCCTTC
>TRBV28|16|-|TRBJ1-4|-
CASSSHRVTTNEKLFF
TGTGCCAGCAGCTCCCACAGGGTTACGACTAATGAAAAACTGTTTTTT
>TRBV19|16|-|TRBJ2-3|TRBD2
CASTPLGAGESATQYF
TGTGCCAGTACCCCCTTAGGCGCGGGAGAGTCCGCTACGCAGTATTTT
>TRBV6-6|12|-|TRBJ2-7|-
CASSSKGYEQYF
TGTGCCAGCAGCTCCAAAGGCTACGAGCAGTACTTC
>TRBV5-4|13|-|TRBJ1-1|TRBD1
CASSSAGGNSAFF
TGTGCCAGCAGCTCTGCAGGGGGTAATAGCGCTTTCTTT
>TRBV30|16|-|TRBJ2-1|TRBD1
CAWTLVTGQGFDEQFF
TGTGCCTGGACCCTTGTTACGGGACAGGGGTTCGATGAGCAGTTCTTC
>TRBV18|14|-|TRBJ1-1|-
CASSPNTANTEAFF
TGTGCCAGCTCACCAAATACGGCCAACACTGAAGCTTTCTTT
>TRBV9|15|-|TRBJ2-7|-
CASSATHGSAYEQYF
TGTGCCAGCAGCGCCACCCACGGATCCGCCTACGAGCAGTACTTC
>TRBV7-9|15|-|TRBJ1-3|TRBD1
CASSPGQGTGNTIYF
TGTGCCAGCAGCCCCGGACAGGGGACTGGAAACACCATATATTTT
>TRBV28|14|once|TRBJ1-2|-
CASSLFRSGDGYTF
TGTGCCAGCAGTTTGTTCCGGTCTGGGGATGGCTACACCTTC
>TRBV18|16|-|TRBJ2-7|-
CASSPYGTGSSYEQYF
TGTGCCAGCTCACCTTACGGGACTGGGAGCTCCTACGAGCAGTACTTC